The present TCR beta chain was sequenced within a study of molecular identifiers for immune sequencing clone quantification. Findings of the study overall: Investigators reportedly could detect spiked Jurkat TCR RNA from one cell among 980,000 or so naive cells.

This clonotype came up many times. Its antigen remains unknown. Both previously described methods and listed TCR primers were employed to make bulk TCR libraries. TCRdb re-called the PCR reads through MiXCR, storing one row per CDR3 protein. The sample has 50,000 to 75,000 distinct CDR3 sequences; about 19% are singletons. The CDR3 sequence is 14 residues long. The ends were cut back, 3 bases at V and 5 bases at J, with 13 bases in the middle. Germline CDR1 MNHEY, CDR2 SMNVEV (reference sequence). Sequencing was done on a sample of naive CD8+ T cells from blood, with Jurkat cell RNA spiked in. The subset was: FACS-sorted CD8+CD4-CCR7+CD45RA+ naive T cells. V gene TRBV27 combines with J gene TRBJ1-1; D not resolved. This TCR was recovered from a human donor in good health. Some libraries in this study had Jurkat cell RNA spiked in. CDR3 nucleotides: TGTGCCAGCAGTTTGCTTGGATCTGGGACTGAAGCTTTCTTT. Translation: CASSLLGSGTEAFF.